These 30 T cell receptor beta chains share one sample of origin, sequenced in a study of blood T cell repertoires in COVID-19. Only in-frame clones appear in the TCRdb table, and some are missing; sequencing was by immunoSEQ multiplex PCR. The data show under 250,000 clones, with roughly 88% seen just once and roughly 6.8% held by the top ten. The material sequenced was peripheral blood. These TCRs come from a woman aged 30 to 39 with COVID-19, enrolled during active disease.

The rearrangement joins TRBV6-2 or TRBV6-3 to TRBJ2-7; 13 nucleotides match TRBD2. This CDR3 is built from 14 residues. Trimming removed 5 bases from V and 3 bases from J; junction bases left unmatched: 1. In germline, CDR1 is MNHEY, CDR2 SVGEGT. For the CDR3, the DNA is TGTGCCAGCAGTCGGACTAGCGGGGGCTACGAGCAGTACTTC. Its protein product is CASSRTSGGYEQYF.

Written as DNA, the CDR3 is TGTGCCAGCAGCTTGGCAGTAACGTCCGCCTACGAGCAGTACTTC. Translating it yields CASSLAVTSAYEQYF. V usage is TRBV7-2 and J usage is TRBJ2-7; D not certain. V was trimmed by 3 bases and J by 2 bases, leaving 14 bases between them. Germline V gene data show CDR1 as SGHTA and CDR2 as FQGNSA. This CDR3 spans 15 amino acids.

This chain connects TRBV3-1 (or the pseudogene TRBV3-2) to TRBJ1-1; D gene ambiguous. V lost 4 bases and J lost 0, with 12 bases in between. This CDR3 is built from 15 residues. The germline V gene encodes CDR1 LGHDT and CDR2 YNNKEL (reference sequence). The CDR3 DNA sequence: TGTGCCAGCAGCCCAGGCCCGAACCTGAACACTGAAGCTTTCTTT. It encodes CASSPGPNLNTEAFF.

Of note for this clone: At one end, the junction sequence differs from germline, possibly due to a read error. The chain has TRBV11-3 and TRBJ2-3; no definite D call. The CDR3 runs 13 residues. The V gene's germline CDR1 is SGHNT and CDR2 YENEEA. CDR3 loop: CASSLEYTDTQYF. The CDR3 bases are TGTGCCAGCAGCCTAGAATACACAGATACGCAGTATTTT.

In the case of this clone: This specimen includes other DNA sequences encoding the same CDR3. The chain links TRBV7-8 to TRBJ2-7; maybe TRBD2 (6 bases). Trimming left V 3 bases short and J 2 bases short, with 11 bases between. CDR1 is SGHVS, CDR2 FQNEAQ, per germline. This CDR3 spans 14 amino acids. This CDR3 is CASSLGSGTYEQYV. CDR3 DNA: TGTGCCAGCAGCTTGGGTAGCGGAACCTACGAGCAGTACGTC.

The CDR3 sequence is CVTPGAGGPVGFYEQYF. In nucleotides, the CDR3 is TGTGTCACTCCCGGGGCGGGGGGCCCTGTCGGGTTCTACGAGCAGTACTTC. The chain has TRBV28 and TRBJ2-7; 8 nucleotides match TRBD2. CDR1 and CDR2 from the germline V gene are MDHEN and SYDVKM. The CDR3 runs to 17 residues.

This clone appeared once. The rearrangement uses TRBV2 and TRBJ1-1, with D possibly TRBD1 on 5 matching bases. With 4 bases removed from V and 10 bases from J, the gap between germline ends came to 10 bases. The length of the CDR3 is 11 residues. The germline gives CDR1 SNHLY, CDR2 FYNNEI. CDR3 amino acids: CASSGDRRAFF. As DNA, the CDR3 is TGTGCCAGCAGTGGCGACAGAAGAGCTTTCTTT. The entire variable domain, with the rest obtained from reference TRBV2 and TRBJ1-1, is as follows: EPEVTQTPSHQVTQMGQEVILRCVPISNHLYFYWYRQILGQKVEFLVSFYNNEISEKSEIFDDQFSVERPDGSNFTLKIRSTKLEDSAMYFCASSGDRRAFFGQGTRLTVV.

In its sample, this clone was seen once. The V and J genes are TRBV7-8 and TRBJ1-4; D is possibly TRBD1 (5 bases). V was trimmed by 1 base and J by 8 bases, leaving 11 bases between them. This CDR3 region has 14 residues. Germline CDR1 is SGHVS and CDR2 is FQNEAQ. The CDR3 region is CASSLGQLGEKLFF. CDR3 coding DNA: TGTGCCAGCAGCTTAGGACAGTTGGGGGAAAAACTGTTTTTT.

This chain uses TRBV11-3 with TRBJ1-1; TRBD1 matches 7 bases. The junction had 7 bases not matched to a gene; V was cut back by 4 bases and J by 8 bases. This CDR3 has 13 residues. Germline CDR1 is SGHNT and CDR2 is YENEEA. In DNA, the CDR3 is TGTGCCAGCAGCTCCTACCAACAGGGGGAAGCTTTCTTT. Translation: CASSSYQQGEAFF.

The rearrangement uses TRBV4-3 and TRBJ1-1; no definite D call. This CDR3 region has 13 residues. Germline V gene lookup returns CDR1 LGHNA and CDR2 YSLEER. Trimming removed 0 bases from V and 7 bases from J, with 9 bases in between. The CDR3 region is CASSQDSRLEAFF. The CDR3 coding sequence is TGCGCCAGCAGCCAAGATTCGCGTCTTGAAGCTTTCTTT.

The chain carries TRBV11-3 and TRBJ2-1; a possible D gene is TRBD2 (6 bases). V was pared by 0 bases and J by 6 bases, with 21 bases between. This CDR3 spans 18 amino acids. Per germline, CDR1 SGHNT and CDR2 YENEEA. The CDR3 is CASSLDPVGGMRVNEQFF. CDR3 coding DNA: TGTGCCAGCAGCTTAGATCCGGTGGGCGGGATGAGGGTCAATGAGCAGTTCTTC.

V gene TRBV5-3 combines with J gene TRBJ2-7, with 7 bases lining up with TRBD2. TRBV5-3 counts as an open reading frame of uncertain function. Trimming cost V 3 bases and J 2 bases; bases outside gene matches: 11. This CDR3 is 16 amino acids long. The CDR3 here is CARSSVGGSETYEQYV. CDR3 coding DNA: TGTGCCAGAAGCTCGGTAGGCGGGAGTGAAACCTACGAGCAGTACGTC.

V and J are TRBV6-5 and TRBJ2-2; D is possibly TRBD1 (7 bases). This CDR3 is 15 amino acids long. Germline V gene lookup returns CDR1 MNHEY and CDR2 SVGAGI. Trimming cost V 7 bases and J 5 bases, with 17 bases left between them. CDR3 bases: TGTGCCAGCAACACCGGTCAGGGGGGAACCGGGGAGCTGTTTTTT. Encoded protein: CASNTGQGGTGELFF.

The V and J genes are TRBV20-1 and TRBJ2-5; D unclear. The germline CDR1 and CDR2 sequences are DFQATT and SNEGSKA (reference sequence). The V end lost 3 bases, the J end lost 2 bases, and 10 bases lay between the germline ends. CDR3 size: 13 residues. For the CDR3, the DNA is TGCAGTGCTAGTAGTACCCTACAAGAGACCCAGTACTTC. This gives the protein CSASSTLQETQYF.

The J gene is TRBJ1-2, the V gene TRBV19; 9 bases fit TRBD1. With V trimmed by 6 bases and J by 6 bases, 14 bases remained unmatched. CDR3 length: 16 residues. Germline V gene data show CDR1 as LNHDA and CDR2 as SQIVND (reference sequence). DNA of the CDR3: TGTGCCAGTAGAGCGGAACCCGGGACAGGGAAGCATGGCTACACCTTC. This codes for CASRAEPGTGKHGYTF.

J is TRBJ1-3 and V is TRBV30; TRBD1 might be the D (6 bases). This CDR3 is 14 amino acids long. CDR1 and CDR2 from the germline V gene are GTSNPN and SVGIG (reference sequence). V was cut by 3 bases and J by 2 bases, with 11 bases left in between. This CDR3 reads CAWRLSGAGNTIYF. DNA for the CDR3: TGTGCCTGGAGACTGTCAGGGGCTGGAAACACCATATATTTT.

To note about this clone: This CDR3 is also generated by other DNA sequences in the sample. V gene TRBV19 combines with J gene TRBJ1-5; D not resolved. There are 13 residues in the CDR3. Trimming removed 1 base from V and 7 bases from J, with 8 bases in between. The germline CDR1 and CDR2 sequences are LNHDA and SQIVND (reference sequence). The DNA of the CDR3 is TGTGCCAGTAGTATAGCCGGGAACCAGCCCCAGCATTTT. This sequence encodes CASSIAGNQPQHF.

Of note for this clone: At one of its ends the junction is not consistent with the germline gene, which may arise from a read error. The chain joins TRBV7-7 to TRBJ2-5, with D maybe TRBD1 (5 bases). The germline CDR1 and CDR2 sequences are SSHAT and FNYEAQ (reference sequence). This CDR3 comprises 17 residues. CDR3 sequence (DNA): TGTGCTAGCAGCTTAATACGATCCGTGCAGGGTAAATGGACCCAGTACTTC. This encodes CASSLIRSVQGKWTQYF. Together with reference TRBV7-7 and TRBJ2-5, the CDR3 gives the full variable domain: GAGVSQSPRYKVTKRGQDVTLRCDPISSHATLYWYQQALGQGPEFLTYFNYEAQPDKSGLPSDRFSAERPEGSISTLTIQRTEQRDSAMYRCASSLIRSVQGKWTQYFGPGTRLLVL.

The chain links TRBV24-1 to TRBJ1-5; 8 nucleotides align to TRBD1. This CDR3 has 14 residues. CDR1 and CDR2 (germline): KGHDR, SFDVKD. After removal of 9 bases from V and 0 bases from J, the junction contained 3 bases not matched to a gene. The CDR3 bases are TGTGCCACCTCACAGGGGGATAGCAATCAGCCCCAGCATTTT. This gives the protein CATSQGDSNQPQHF.

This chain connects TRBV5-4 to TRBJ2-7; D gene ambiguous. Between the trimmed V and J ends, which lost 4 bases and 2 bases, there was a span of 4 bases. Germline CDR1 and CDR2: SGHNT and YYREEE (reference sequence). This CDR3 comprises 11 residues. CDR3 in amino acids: CASSRAYEQYF. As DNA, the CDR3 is TGTGCCAGCAGCCGTGCCTACGAGCAGTACTTC.

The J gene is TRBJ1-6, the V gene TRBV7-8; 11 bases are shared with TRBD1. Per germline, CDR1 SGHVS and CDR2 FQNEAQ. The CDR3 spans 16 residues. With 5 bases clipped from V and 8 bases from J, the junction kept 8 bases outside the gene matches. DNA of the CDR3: TGTGCCAGCAGCCAGGGACAGGGGGGAGTTGATTCACCCCTCCACTTT. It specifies CASSQGQGGVDSPLHF.

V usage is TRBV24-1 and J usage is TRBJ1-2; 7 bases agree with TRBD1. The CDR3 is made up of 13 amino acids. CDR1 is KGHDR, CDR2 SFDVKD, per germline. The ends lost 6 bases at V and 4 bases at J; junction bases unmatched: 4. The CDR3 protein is CATSPGGPYGYTF. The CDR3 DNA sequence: TGTGCCACCAGTCCAGGGGGACCCTATGGCTACACCTTC.

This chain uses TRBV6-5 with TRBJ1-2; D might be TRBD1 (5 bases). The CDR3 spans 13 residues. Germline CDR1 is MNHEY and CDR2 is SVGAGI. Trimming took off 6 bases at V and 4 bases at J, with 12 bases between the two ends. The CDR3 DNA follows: TGTGCCAGCAGCCGCGGACAAGCCTATGGCTACACCTTC. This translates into CASSRGQAYGYTF.

The CDR3 loop is CASAKGAGVGNTIYF. In DNA, the CDR3 is TGTGCCAGCGCAAAAGGGGCGGGGGTTGGAAACACCATATATTTT. The chain links TRBV6-5 to TRBJ1-3; D possibly corresponds to TRBD1 (5 bases). V lost 8 bases and J lost 3, with 17 bases in between. Germline-derived CDR1 and CDR2 are MNHEY and SVGAGI. The CDR3 is 15 residues long.

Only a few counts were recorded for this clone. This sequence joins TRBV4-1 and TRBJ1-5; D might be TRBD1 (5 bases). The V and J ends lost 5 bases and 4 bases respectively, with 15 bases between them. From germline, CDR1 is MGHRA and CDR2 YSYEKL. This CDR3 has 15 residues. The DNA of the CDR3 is TGCGCCAGCAGCTCCGCTGAGCGGGGGAATCAGCCCCAGCATTTT. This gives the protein CASSSAERGNQPQHF.

The CDR3: CASSYSIEDRELFF. DNA for the CDR3: TGTGCCAGCAGTTACTCGATCGAGGATCGGGAGCTGTTTTTT. The V gene is TRBV6-5, the J gene TRBJ2-2; the D is unclear. V lost 0 bases to trimming and J lost 9 bases, with 11 bases between them. The CDR3 is 14 amino acids. CDR1 and CDR2 from the germline V gene are MNHEY and SVGAGI.

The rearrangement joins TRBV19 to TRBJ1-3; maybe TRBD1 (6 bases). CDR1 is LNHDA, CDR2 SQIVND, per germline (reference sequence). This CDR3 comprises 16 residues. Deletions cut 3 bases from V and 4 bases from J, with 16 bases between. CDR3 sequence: CASSITGGQSGNTIYF. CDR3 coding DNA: TGTGCCAGTAGTATTACGGGGGGGCAATCCGGAAACACCATATATTTT.

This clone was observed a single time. As DNA, the CDR3 is TGCAGCGTTGAATATTTGGCGGTATGGGGACAATCAAGTTCATCCTATGGCTACACCTTC. Translating it yields CSVEYLAVWGQSSSSYGYTF. The chain employs TRBV29-1 and TRBJ1-2, with D tentatively TRBD1 (6 bases). The CDR3 sequence is 20 residues long. Germline values: CDR1 SQVTM, CDR2 ANQGSEA. Trimming left V 2 bases short and J 4 bases short, with 32 bases between.

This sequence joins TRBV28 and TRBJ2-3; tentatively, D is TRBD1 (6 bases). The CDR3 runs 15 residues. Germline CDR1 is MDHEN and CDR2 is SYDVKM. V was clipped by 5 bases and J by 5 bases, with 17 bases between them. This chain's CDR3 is CASSVDSGGIDTQYF. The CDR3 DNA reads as TGTGCCAGCAGTGTGGACAGTGGAGGTATAGATACGCAGTATTTT.

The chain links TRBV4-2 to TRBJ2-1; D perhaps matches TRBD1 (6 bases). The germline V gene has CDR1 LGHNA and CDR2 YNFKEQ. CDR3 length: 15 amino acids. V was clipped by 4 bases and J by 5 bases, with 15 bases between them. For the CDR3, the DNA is TGTGCCAGCAGCCCTTCGACAGGTTGGCACAATGAGCAGTTCTTC. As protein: CASSPSTGWHNEQFF.